This T cell receptor (beta chain) was captured in a study of T cell repertoires in cytomegalovirus infection. Study as a whole: Use of recently identified HLA-C-restricted and well-studied HLA-B-restricted CMV epitopes was part of the study.

The CDR3 loop spans 14 amino acids. With V trimmed by 4 bases and J by 10 bases, 12 bases remained unmatched. The germline V gene encodes CDR1 SGHNT and CDR2 YENEEA. Via MiXCR, TCRdb re-called the reads, giving one row per CDR3 protein. Among some 480,000 distinct CDR3 sequences listed, around 30% were seen once. Concerning this clonotype itself: Its antigen is not identified.

This receptor was obtained from a human donor in good health (CMV status not recorded). Some clones in this sample may be carry-over from other donors' samples. Sequencing was performed on cultured PBMCs, taken from culture after CMV antigen stimulation. The gene calls are TRBV11-3 and TRBJ2-5, with TRBD2 matching 7 bases. The CDR3 loop is CASSSSSGATLQYF. CDR3 coding DNA: TGTGCCAGCAGCTCGTCTAGCGGTGCCACGCTCCAGTACTTC.